The clone carrying this TCR beta chain has a handful of counts. Its antigen remains unknown. This sample is drawn from a study of T cell responses to AZD1222 COVID-19 vaccine. Study-wide background: The analysis combined second doses at about 4 or about 12 weeks. The study, taken as a whole, reports: Spike as a whole was targeted by vaccine-associated CD4 TCRs, dominant at 160-218 and 743-854. Just a handful of AZD1222 recipients tested seropositive at baseline.

Clones were sequenced by immunoSEQ multiplex PCR, and TCRdb holds only the in-frame ones, with some missing. The sample carries more than 95,000 clones, more than 70% recorded once. V was pared by 6 bases and J by 7 bases, with 13 bases of the junction left unmatched. CDR3 length equals 17 residues. Sample: peripheral blood, taken on day 0 of AZD1222 vaccination. The source of this sequence is an adult in good health. The chain combines TRBV23-1 with TRBJ1-5, with 12 bases identical to TRBD1. TRBV23-1 is placed among ORFs of uncertain function. The CDR3 spells CASSLNPGTGGYQPQHF. In nucleotides, the CDR3 is TGCGCCAGCAGCCTCAACCCTGGGACAGGGGGCTACCAGCCCCAGCATTTT.